Below are 19 T cell receptor beta chains sequenced from a single sample in a study of blood T cell repertoires in COVID-19. Clones were sequenced by immunoSEQ multiplex PCR, and TCRdb holds only the in-frame ones, with some missing. The sample holds 250,000 to 300,000 clones; more than 70% are singletons and the top ten take roughly 2%. Sequenced input: PBMCs or T cells enriched from blood (not recorded which). These receptors all stem from an older woman in a cohort exposed to, infected with or recovered from COVID-19 (not recorded which).

The chain carries TRBV7-2 and TRBJ1-5, with a weak D call TRBD1 (6 bases). Germline loops: CDR1 SGHTA, CDR2 FQGNSA. V was shortened by 5 bases and J by 5 bases, with 16 bases between the two germline ends. The CDR3 sequence is 15 residues long. The CDR3 loop reads CASSPGGRPDQPQHF. In nucleotides, the CDR3 is TGTGCCAGCAGCCCGGGGGGCCGACCCGATCAGCCCCAGCATTTT.

The chain links TRBV15 to TRBJ1-2; a weak D match, TRBD1 (5 bases). CDR1 is LNHNV and CDR2 is YYDKDF in the germline V gene (reference sequence). Trimming took 1 base from V and 1 from J, leaving 13 bases between them. This CDR3 has 16 residues. CDR3 sequence (DNA): TGTGCCACCAGCAGAGTATCGGGGGGTATTAACTATGGCTACACCTTC. It translates to CATSRVSGGINYGYTF.

A single count supports this clone. The chain recombines TRBV12-3 or TRBV12-4 with TRBJ1-6, with TRBD1 identical over 7 bases. V gave up 5 bases and J gave up 7 bases; unmatched junction bases: 2. There are 13 residues in the CDR3. CDR3 nucleotides: TGTGCCAGCAGTGGGGACAGCAATTCACCCCTCCACTTT. It codes for CASSGDSNSPLHF.

This rearrangement joins TRBV9 to TRBJ1-1; TRBD1 is a possible D gene (6 bases). Germline CDR1 reads SGDLS; CDR2 reads YYNGEE. V lost 3 bases, J lost 3 bases, and 15 bases lay in between. CDR3 length: 15 amino acids. This CDR3 reads CASSARRGGHTEAFF. CDR3 DNA: TGTGCCAGCAGCGCCCGACGAGGGGGACACACTGAAGCTTTCTTT. The complete variable domain, with remaining parts taken from reference TRBV9 and TRBJ1-1, reads DSGVTQTPKHLITATGQRVTLRCSPRSGDLSVYWYQQSLDQGLQFLIQYYNGEERAKGNILERFSAQQFPDLHSELNLSSLELGDSALYFCASSARRGGHTEAFFGQGTRLTVV.

The genes are TRBV10-3 and TRBJ2-2; D gene uncertain. The germline gives CDR1 ENHRY, CDR2 SYGVKD. The CDR3 is made up of 15 amino acids. V was clipped by 7 bases and J by 3 bases, with 15 bases between them. The CDR3 DNA reads as TGTGCCATCACGGAGTCTATGGAGTACACCGGGGAGCTGTTTTTT. It encodes CAITESMEYTGELFF.

V and J are TRBV6-5 and TRBJ2-7; TRBD2 aligns across 8 bases. Germline V lookup: CDR1 MNHEY, CDR2 SVGAGI. This CDR3 comprises 14 residues. The junction had 10 bases not matched to a gene; V was cut back by 7 bases and J by 5 bases. The CDR3 nucleotides read TGTGCCAGCAAAAGTTCGGGAGGGGTCGACGAGCAGTACTTC. It specifies CASKSSGGVDEQYF.

The J gene is TRBJ2-2, the V gene TRBV5-1, with 10 bases aligning to TRBD1. In germline, CDR1 is SGHRS, CDR2 YFSETQ. The ends lost 3 bases at V and 7 bases at J; junction bases unmatched: 6. CDR3 length equals 15 residues. The CDR3 region is CASSSGQGSSGELFF. The CDR3 DNA reads as TGCGCCAGCAGCTCGGGACAGGGGAGTAGCGGGGAGCTGTTTTTT.

The V call is TRBV12-3 or TRBV12-4, the J call TRBJ1-1; D perhaps matches TRBD1 (6 bases). Trimming stripped 6 bases from V and 6 bases from J, with 11 bases between. The CDR3 totals 12 residues. The CDR3 here is CASSRTVAEAFF. CDR3 in DNA: TGTGCCAGCAGCCGGACAGTCGCTGAAGCTTTCTTT.

The chain is built from TRBV28 and TRBJ2-7; possibly TRBD2 for D (5 bases). The V and J ends lost 6 bases and 3 bases respectively, with 18 bases between them. There are 15 residues in the CDR3. Germline loops: CDR1 MDHEN, CDR2 SYDVKM. DNA for the CDR3: TGTGCCAGCAGCGCAGTCCGGGAATACTACTACGAGCAGTACTTC. It translates to CASSAVREYYYEQYF.

The chain is built from TRBV11-2 and TRBJ2-5; maybe TRBD1 (5 bases). CDR1 and CDR2 (germline): SGHAT, FQNNGV. Trimming removed 1 base from V and 5 bases from J, with 11 bases in between. This CDR3 contains 14 residues. The CDR3 nucleotides read TGTGCCAGCAGCTTAGTTGGGGCGCAGGAGACCCAGTACTTC. It codes for CASSLVGAQETQYF.

This sequence joins TRBV5-1 and TRBJ1-6; maybe TRBD1 (6 bases). V shed 0 bases and J shed 10 bases, with 14 bases lying between them. Germline CDR1 SGHRS, CDR2 YFSETQ. The CDR3 is made up of 15 amino acids. In DNA form, the CDR3 reads TGCGCCAGCAGCTTGGCCGTGGGGGCAGGGTCACCCCTCCACTTT. This sequence encodes CASSLAVGAGSPLHF.

This clone occurred once. This rearrangement joins TRBV27 to TRBJ2-5; D is ambiguous. The germline CDR1 and CDR2 sequences are MNHEY and SMNVEV (reference sequence). The CDR3 runs 11 residues. Trimming left V 4 bases short and J 4 bases short, with 4 bases between. The CDR3 DNA is TGTGCCAGCAGTTCGAGAGAGACCCAGTACTTC. Translated: CASSSRETQYF.

The gene calls are TRBV29-1 and TRBJ1-2; no reliable D call. Per germline, CDR1 SQVTM and CDR2 ANQGSEA. This CDR3 spans 15 amino acids. V dropped 4 bases and J dropped 2 bases, with 17 bases sitting between them. The CDR3 DNA is TGCAGCGTTGTGGGAGTGAACATCGCAAACTATGGCTACACCTTC. Translated, it gives CSVVGVNIANYGYTF.

In nucleotides, the CDR3 is TGTGCCAGCAGTTTTGGGGGGATCTTGAACACTGAAGCTTTCTTT. Translated: CASSFGGILNTEAFF. This chain connects TRBV28 to TRBJ1-1, with a tentative D call TRBD1 (5 bases). Germline values: CDR1 MDHEN, CDR2 SYDVKM. The V and J ends lost 3 bases and 0 bases respectively, with 11 bases between them. The CDR3 sequence is 15 residues long.

The chain couples TRBV28 to TRBJ1-2; 7 nucleotides match TRBD1. J lost 6 bases, V lost 5 bases, and 6 bases had no gene match. CDR3 length: 13 amino acids. Germline lookup yields CDR1 MDHEN and CDR2 SYDVKM. This CDR3 is CASSDRVIDGYTF. The CDR3 nucleotides are TGTGCCAGCAGTGACAGGGTAATCGATGGCTACACCTTC.

The V and J genes are TRBV11-2 and TRBJ2-5, with 7 positions matching TRBD2. Trimming removed 5 bases from V and 2 bases from J; junction bases left unmatched: 5. The germline CDR1 and CDR2 sequences are SGHAT and FQNNGV. The CDR3 covers 14 residues. The CDR3 loop is CASSTQRDQETQYF. CDR3 nucleotide sequence: TGTGCCAGCAGCACCCAGCGGGATCAAGAGACCCAGTACTTC.

J is TRBJ1-1 and V is TRBV5-1, with 7 bases lining up with TRBD1. V lost 4 bases to trimming and J lost 11 bases; unmatched junction nucleotides: 17. CDR3 length: 15 amino acids. Germline CDR1 and CDR2: SGHRS and YFSETQ. CDR3 protein: CASSPERDRSLLAFF. In DNA, the CDR3 is TGCGCCAGCAGCCCGGAGAGGGACAGATCCCTCTTGGCTTTCTTT.

V usage is TRBV3-1 (or the pseudogene TRBV3-2) and J usage is TRBJ2-2; TRBD1 is a possible D gene (5 bases). V lost 2 bases and J 4 bases, leaving 8 bases between the germline ends. Per germline, CDR1 LGHDT and CDR2 YNNKEL (reference sequence). The CDR3 runs to 14 residues. The CDR3 region is CASSQQGSTGELFF. The CDR3 nucleotides read TGTGCCAGCAGCCAACAGGGATCCACCGGGGAGCTGTTTTTT.

The V gene is TRBV7-9, the J gene TRBJ2-2; perhaps TRBD2 as D (6 bases). The germline CDR1 and CDR2 sequences are SEHNR and FQNEAQ (reference sequence). Trimming took 5 bases from V and 5 from J, leaving 15 bases between them. The CDR3 is made up of 15 amino acids. The CDR3 reads CASSERWRGTGELFF. The CDR3 DNA follows: TGTGCCAGCAGCGAAAGGTGGCGGGGAACCGGGGAGCTGTTTTTT.